These 14 T cell receptor beta chains share one sample of origin, sequenced in a study of T cell changes during pregnancy in multiple sclerosis. The assay was immunoSEQ multiplex PCR, and TCRdb's table has in-frame clones only and misses some. Of around 55,000 clones listed, approximately 94% are singletons. Material: CD8+ T cells from peripheral blood mononuclear cells, obtained in the third trimester of pregnancy. The receptors here all came from a female donor with multiple sclerosis, enrolled in a pregnancy study.

This rearrangement joins TRBV6-5 to TRBJ2-7; TRBD1 is a possible D gene (6 bases). Trimming shortened V by 5 bases and J by 7 bases, and 15 bases separated the two germline ends. The CDR3 length is 13 residues. Looked up from germline, CDR1 is MNHEY and CDR2 is SVGAGI. The CDR3 sequence is CASSPGHRNEQYF. CDR3 in DNA: TGTGCCAGCAGTCCGGGACACAGGAATGAGCAGTACTTC.

The chain employs TRBV5-1 and TRBJ2-5, with D tentatively TRBD1 (5 bases). Trimming pared 4 bases from V and 5 bases from J, leaving 18 bases between. Germline V gene sequence: CDR1 SGHRS, CDR2 YFSETQ. The CDR3 length is 15 residues. The CDR3 protein is CASSIWGTSGETQYF. The CDR3 nucleotides read TGCGCCAGCAGCATTTGGGGAACCTCAGGGGAGACCCAGTACTTC.

This chain uses TRBV7-9 with TRBJ2-7, with a tentative D call TRBD2 (6 bases). From germline, CDR1 is SEHNR and CDR2 FQNEAQ (reference sequence). CDR3 length: 13 amino acids. V was cut by 5 bases and J by 3 bases, with 11 bases left in between. The CDR3 is CASSNGRGYEQYF. The CDR3 DNA sequence: TGTGCCAGCAGCAACGGGAGAGGCTACGAGCAGTACTTC.

There are a few counts of this clone. The CDR3 protein is CASNTNTEAFF. The CDR3 DNA follows: TGTGCCAGCAATACTAACACTGAAGCTTTCTTT. The chain combines TRBV2 with TRBJ1-1; the D is unclear. The CDR3 has 11 residues. Germline V gene sequence: CDR1 SNHLY, CDR2 FYNNEI. Deletions cut 7 bases from V and 2 bases from J, with 5 bases between.

The CDR3 is CASGTGVETQYF. DNA for the CDR3: TGTGCTTCGGGGACAGGGGTAGAGACCCAGTACTTC. This chain connects TRBV7-9 to TRBJ2-5; 10 positions agree with TRBD1. The CDR3 length is 12 residues. Per germline, CDR1 SEHNR and CDR2 FQNEAQ (reference sequence).

V usage is TRBV28 and J usage is TRBJ2-3; a weak D match, TRBD2 (5 bases). There are 14 residues in the CDR3. With 7 bases removed from V and 0 bases from J, the gap between germline ends came to 11 bases. Germline V gene data show CDR1 as MDHEN and CDR2 as SYDVKM. CDR3 protein: CASKGLLSTDTQYF. The CDR3 DNA sequence: TGTGCCAGCAAAGGACTTCTTAGCACAGATACGCAGTATTTT.

This chain connects TRBV7-8 to TRBJ2-7, with no clear D. Trimming took off 0 bases at V and 1 base at J, with 7 bases between the two ends. Germline CDR1 reads SGHVS; CDR2 reads FQNEAQ. CDR3 length: 14 amino acids. CDR3 amino acids: CASSLAVGSYEQYF. In DNA form, the CDR3 reads TGTGCCAGCAGCTTAGCCGTCGGGTCCTACGAGCAGTACTTC.

J is TRBJ2-7 and V is TRBV7-9; D may be TRBD2 (5 bases). The CDR3 loop spans 13 amino acids. The germline V and J ends were trimmed by 9 bases and 3 bases, with 15 bases remaining between them. Germline lookup yields CDR1 SEHNR and CDR2 FQNEAQ (reference sequence). As DNA, the CDR3 is TGTGCCAGTAGTTCCCCTAGCATCTACGAGCAGTACTTC. It translates to CASSSPSIYEQYF.

The V and J genes are TRBV5-6 and TRBJ2-5, with TRBD1 as a possible D gene (6 bases). Germline V gives CDR1 SGHDT, CDR2 YYEEEE. The CDR3 runs to 14 residues. The V end lost 0 bases, the J end lost 5 bases, and 11 bases lay between the germline ends. In DNA, the CDR3 is TGTGCCAGCAGCTTGGCCTGGGGGCGGGAGACCCAGTACTTC. It specifies CASSLAWGRETQYF.

The gene calls are TRBV6-5 and TRBJ2-1; TRBD2 might be the D (6 bases). This CDR3 is built from 14 residues. Per germline, CDR1 MNHEY and CDR2 SVGAGI. Trimming removed 2 bases from V and 3 bases from J, with 8 bases in between. Written as DNA, the CDR3 is TGTGCCAGCAGTTACGGGGGGAGCTACAATGAGCAGTTCTTC. It encodes CASSYGGSYNEQFF.

The sample holds one count of this clone. The chain uses TRBV2 and TRBJ2-1; 12 bases match TRBD2. The CDR3 is made up of 16 amino acids. Germline CDR1 SNHLY, CDR2 FYNNEI. The junction had 6 bases not matched to a gene; V was cut back by 4 bases and J by 5 bases. The CDR3 nucleotides are TGTGCCAGCAGTGGTCGACTAGCGGGGGTCAACAATGAGCAGTTCTTC. This sequence encodes CASSGRLAGVNNEQFF. The full variable domain, in which reference TRBV2 and TRBJ2-1 provide the parts outside the CDR3, is EPEVTQTPSHQVTQMGQEVILRCVPISNHLYFYWYRQILGQKVEFLVSFYNNEISEKSEIFDDQFSVERPDGSNFTLKIRSTKLEDSAMYFCASSGRLAGVNNEQFFGPGTRLTVL.

The rearrangement uses TRBV9 and TRBJ2-7; TRBD1 agrees at 7 bases. CDR1 is SGDLS and CDR2 is YYNGEE in the germline V gene. The V gene end was trimmed by 4 bases and the J gene end by 3 bases; junction bases not matched to a gene: 7. This CDR3 contains 14 residues. CDR3 amino acids: CASSSRDSYYEQYF. The CDR3 region has the DNA TGTGCCAGCAGCTCAAGGGACAGTTACTACGAGCAGTACTTC.

This chain connects TRBV11-2 to TRBJ2-7; D may be TRBD1 (5 bases). This CDR3 has 15 amino acids. The germline V gene encodes CDR1 SGHAT and CDR2 FQNNGV. The V end lost 7 bases, the J end lost 0 bases, and 16 bases lay between the germline ends. This CDR3 reads CASIREHLSSYEQYF. Here the CDR3 DNA reads TGTGCCAGCATCAGGGAACACCTGAGCTCCTACGAGCAGTACTTC.

The rearrangement links TRBV19 to TRBJ1-1, with D tentatively TRBD1 (6 bases). The CDR3 is 15 residues long. With 7 bases removed from V and 7 bases from J, the gap between germline ends came to 22 bases. Germline CDR1 and CDR2: LNHDA and SQIVND (reference sequence). CDR3 in amino acids: CASTTIEGDIDEAFF. In DNA form, the CDR3 reads TGTGCCAGTACAACCATCGAGGGGGACATCGATGAAGCTTTCTTT.